The source of this TCR beta chain is a study of post-analysis software for immune sequencing data. Background on the study: The disease courses spanned relapsing-remitting, secondary progressive and progressive-relapsing forms of multiple sclerosis. Study results and caveats: Normalized Chao1 diversity was significantly reduced in patients versus controls. By F measure, strong co-clustering occurred among samples prepared in the same batch. Comparison of patients with controls showed five TRBV segments more frequent in patients, TRBV5-6, TRBV5-1 and TRBV20-1 among them.

This clonotype was seen a handful of times. The antigen is unknown. Every TCR beta cDNA library bore unique molecular identifiers. Input populations of roughly 1 to 11 million T cells gave rise to 500,000 or so cDNA molecules. MiXCR, run by TCRdb on the PCR reads, gives a single entry per CDR3 protein. Among approximately 770,000 distinct CDR3 sequences listed, around 46% were seen once. CDR1 and CDR2 from the germline V gene are SGHTA and FQGNSA. Unmatched junction bases numbered 8, after V lost 5 bases and J lost 8 bases. The CDR3 spans 14 residues. This sequence originates from a girl aged 10 to 17 with multiple sclerosis. The rearrangement uses TRBV7-2 and TRBJ2-4; 8 bases fit TRBD1. The sequencing input was blood. The CDR3 nucleotides read TGTGCCAGCAGCCCCAGACAGGGGTGGGACATTCAGTACTTC. Protein product: CASSPRQGWDIQYF.